This entry describes one TCR beta chain. Its cognate antigen is unknown. The CDR3 consists of 17 residues. CDR1 and CDR2 from the germline V gene are MDHEN and SYDVKM. V lost 3 bases and J lost 3, with 20 bases in between. The record originates from a study of T cell responses to AZD1222 COVID-19 vaccine. Study results and caveats: Targeting of unmutated variant regions was reportedly seen in nearly half of spike-specific TCRs. Spike-specific TCR breadth and depth both grew after two AZD1222 doses. Dominant at 160-218 and 743-854, vaccine-associated CD4 TCRs also spanned spike. There were repertoire samples only from the period after the peak T cell response.

The repertoire was sequenced with immunoSEQ multiplex PCR; TCRdb's copy has only in-frame clones and lacks some. Here the sample spans about 150,000 clones, 90% to 95% being singletons. Here the sequenced sample was peripheral blood, taken on day 0 of AZD1222 vaccination. V and J are TRBV28 and TRBJ1-1; the D gene is possibly TRBD1 (6 bases). The sequence derives from an adult in good health. Written as DNA, the CDR3 is TGTGCCAGCAGTTTTTGGTCGGGGGCACGGGCCGACACTGAAGCTTTCTTT. It translates to CASSFWSGARADTEAFF.